This T cell receptor (beta chain) was captured by sequencing in a study of shared clonotypes between healthy human individuals. Naive CD8 cells, CD45RO-negative and positively selected for CCR7, excluded terminally differentiated effector memory CD45RA+ cells. Every donor, a Caucasian adult, lived in Nashville, Tennessee. A note on this clone: Its cognate antigen is unknown.

Whole-study results and caveats: Shared clonotypes across all four donors exceeded non-shared ones in generation probability. The small donor group covered limited genetic and exposure diversity.

Measured with immunoSEQ multiplex PCR; TCRdb has only the in-frame clones, and not every one. The top ten hold roughly 1% of the sample, which has 1.5 million to 2.5 million clones, 85% to 95% seen once. The V gene's germline CDR1 is SEHNR and CDR2 FQNEAQ (reference sequence). The CDR3 runs to 16 residues. Germline trimming cut 3 bases from V and 6 bases from J; bases unmatched to any gene: 11. Sequenced input: naive CD8+ T cells sorted from blood. This receptor was taken from a young man in good health. V and J are TRBV7-9 and TRBJ1-1, with 9 bases that match TRBD1. CDR3 nucleotides: TGTGCCAGCAGCTTTTCTGGGACAGGGCAGTATTCTGAAGCTTTCTTT. It specifies CASSFSGTGQYSEAFF.